Described below is a single T cell receptor (beta chain) sequence and its context. The authors' processing: Amplification of reference gene primers provided the estimated nucleated cell counts. Sequencing was performed with immunoSEQ multiplex PCR; in TCRdb, only in-frame clones are kept and a portion is missing. V, J and clone size are taken as reported in that table, and D and trimming were inferred from the DNA itself. This repertoire shows around 120,000 clones, 80% to 90% found once; its top ten account for about 8%. The record originates from a study of blood T cell repertoires in COVID-19. Turning to the study itself: From T cells, B-cell-depleted T cells, or PBMCs came the material, which was cDNA or gDNA.

V gave up 2 bases and J gave up 0 bases; unmatched junction bases: 4. CDR1 and CDR2 (germline): GTSNPN, SVGIG (reference sequence). The CDR3 is 14 residues long. The sequencing input was peripheral blood. V is TRBV30 and J is TRBJ2-7; the match to TRBD2 covers 7 bases. The origin of this receptor is a man aged 70-80 years who had recovered from COVID-19. The CDR3 loop reads CAWSNGRFSYEQYF. The CDR3 bases are TGTGCCTGGAGTAACGGGAGGTTCTCCTACGAGCAGTACTTC.